The 14 T cell receptor beta chains listed next were all sequenced from one sample in a study of T-cell reconstitution after alpha-beta-depleted transplantation in children. A TCRbeta library incorporating unique molecular identifiers was prepared. One entry per CDR3 protein, called by TCRdb with MiXCR from the PCR reads. The sample lists about 980,000 distinct CDR3 sequences, roughly 29% occurring once. The material was PBMCs, mostly from graft donor cells, obtained 360 days after TCRalphabeta/CD19-depleted stem cell transplant. These receptors were taken from a boy under three years old who had a stem cell transplant for SCID, so the T cells may come from the graft donor.

V gene TRBV6-1 combines with J gene TRBJ1-5; TRBD1 aligns across 9 bases. Germline V CDR1 and CDR2: MNHNS, SASEGT. J was trimmed by 2 bases and V by 8 bases; bases with no gene match: 13. The CDR3 extends over 17 amino acids. The CDR3 spells CASGKPTGGEGNQPQHF. CDR3 coding DNA: TGTGCCAGCGGAAAACCTACAGGGGGCGAGGGCAATCAGCCCCAGCATTTT.

The chain employs TRBV4-2 and TRBJ2-7, with D possibly being TRBD2 (7 bases). Germline loops: CDR1 LGHNA, CDR2 YNFKEQ. The CDR3 is 13 amino acids. Trimming removed 3 bases at V and 6 bases at J, with 12 bases between. CDR3 DNA: TGTGCCAGCAGCCACAGGGGAGGGGGCGAGCAGTACTTC. This sequence encodes CASSHRGGGEQYF.

This clonotype turned up a few times. This sequence joins TRBV20-1 and TRBJ1-3; D uncertain. Trimming pared 2 bases from V and 2 bases from J, leaving 10 bases between. Looked up from germline, CDR1 is DFQATT and CDR2 is SNEGSKA (reference sequence). The CDR3 totals 14 residues. CDR3 sequence reads: CSARPLGAGNTIYF. In DNA, the CDR3 is TGCAGTGCTAGACCCCTGGGTGCTGGAAACACCATATATTTT.

This clonotype was seen at least ten times. The genes are TRBV5-1 and TRBJ1-1; 9 bases are shared with TRBD1. J lost 1 base, V lost 4 bases, and 2 bases had no gene match. The CDR3 has 14 amino acids. In germline, CDR1 is SGHRS, CDR2 YFSETQ. The CDR3 sequence: CASSTDRGNTEAFF. The CDR3 DNA reads TGCGCCAGCAGCACGGACAGGGGGAACACTGAAGCTTTCTTT.

CDR3 sequence (DNA): TGTGCCAGCAGCCCCCAGCTGGGGTGGGGAGCAGAGACCCAGTACTTC. Protein product: CASSPQLGWGAETQYF. V usage is TRBV7-9 and J usage is TRBJ2-5; tentatively, D is TRBD2 (5 bases). CDR1 and CDR2 (germline): SEHNR, FQNEAQ (reference sequence). This CDR3 has 16 residues. Trimming left V 5 bases short and J 4 bases short, with 20 bases between.

The chain has TRBV20-1 and TRBJ2-7; D call uncertain. This CDR3 has 17 amino acids. V lost 2 bases and J lost 3, with 23 bases in between. CDR1 DFQATT and CDR2 SNEGSKA come from the germline V gene (reference sequence). This chain's CDR3 is CSARPPTTFTRIYEQYF. The CDR3 coding sequence is TGCAGTGCTAGACCCCCCACCACCTTTACCCGAATCTACGAGCAGTACTTC.

This clonotype was seen a few times. CDR3: CASSFWAPYEQYF. The CDR3 DNA is TGTGCCAGCAGTTTCTGGGCCCCCTACGAGCAGTACTTC. This chain connects TRBV12-3 or TRBV12-4 to TRBJ2-7; D is uncertain. The CDR3 has 13 amino acids. The ends were cut back, 3 bases at V and 2 bases at J, with 8 bases in the middle.

The chain recombines TRBV29-1 with TRBJ2-7; D unresolved. The CDR3 covers 12 residues. V dropped 7 bases and J dropped 3 bases, with 13 bases sitting between them. Looked up from germline, CDR1 is SQVTM and CDR2 is ANQGSEA. Written as DNA, the CDR3 is TGCAGCGCAAGGACCCTCCGCTACGAGCAGTACTTC. This translates into CSARTLRYEQYF.

The chain links TRBV12-3 or TRBV12-4 to TRBJ1-1; the D gene is possibly TRBD1 (5 bases). Trimming pared 4 bases from V and 7 bases from J, leaving 28 bases between. The CDR3 has 18 residues. The CDR3 loop reads CASSSSTGTQPSWVEAFF. The CDR3 coding sequence is TGTGCCAGCAGTTCGTCCACCGGGACCCAACCTTCTTGGGTTGAAGCTTTCTTT.

This clonotype has more than one count but fewer than ten. The chain is built from TRBV9 and TRBJ2-7; 8 positions agree with TRBD2. The trim removed 7 bases at V and 0 bases at J, leaving 15 bases unmatched. Germline V gives CDR1 SGDLS, CDR2 YYNGEE. This CDR3 spans 17 amino acids. The CDR3 loop is CASLAPLEAGGSYEQYF. The DNA of the CDR3 is TGTGCCAGCCTTGCCCCTCTCGAGGCGGGGGGCTCCTACGAGCAGTACTTC.

Here the CDR3 reads CSAWDGPGQPQHF. CDR3 nucleotide sequence: TGCAGTGCTTGGGACGGCCCGGGGCAGCCCCAGCATTTT. The chain has TRBV20-1 and TRBJ1-5, with D possibly being TRBD1 (5 bases). This CDR3 is 13 amino acids long. Between the trimmed V and J ends, which lost 5 bases and 7 bases, there was a span of 15 bases. Per the germline V gene, CDR1 is DFQATT and CDR2 is SNEGSKA (reference sequence).

This sequence joins TRBV24-1 and TRBJ2-3; D possibly corresponds to TRBD2 (5 bases). V was clipped by 2 bases and J by 2 bases, with 16 bases between them. CDR3 size: 17 residues. Germline CDR1 and CDR2: KGHDR and SFDVKD. For the CDR3, the DNA is TGTGCCACCAGTGATTCCCTAAGCGGAGCATCCACAGATACGCAGTATTTT. Residues: CATSDSLSGASTDTQYF.

The CDR3 nucleotides read TGCAGTGCTTCCCCTTCGCGGAAGGGTGTTTGGCGCTCTGGAAACACCATATATTTT. Its protein is CSASPSRKGVWRSGNTIYF. The V and J genes are TRBV20-1 and TRBJ1-3, with D hard to call. There are 19 residues in the CDR3. V lost 5 bases and J 0 bases, leaving 26 bases between the germline ends. CDR1 and CDR2 (germline): DFQATT, SNEGSKA (reference sequence).

The rearrangement uses TRBV12-3 or TRBV12-4 and TRBJ2-1; 7 nucleotides line up with TRBD1. J gave up 9 bases and V 3 bases, and 11 bases lay outside the gene matches. This CDR3 comprises 15 residues. The CDR3, as DNA: TGTGCCAGCAGTTTCGTGACAGGGACGCCGAGTGAGCAGTTCTTC. Translated: CASSFVTGTPSEQFF.